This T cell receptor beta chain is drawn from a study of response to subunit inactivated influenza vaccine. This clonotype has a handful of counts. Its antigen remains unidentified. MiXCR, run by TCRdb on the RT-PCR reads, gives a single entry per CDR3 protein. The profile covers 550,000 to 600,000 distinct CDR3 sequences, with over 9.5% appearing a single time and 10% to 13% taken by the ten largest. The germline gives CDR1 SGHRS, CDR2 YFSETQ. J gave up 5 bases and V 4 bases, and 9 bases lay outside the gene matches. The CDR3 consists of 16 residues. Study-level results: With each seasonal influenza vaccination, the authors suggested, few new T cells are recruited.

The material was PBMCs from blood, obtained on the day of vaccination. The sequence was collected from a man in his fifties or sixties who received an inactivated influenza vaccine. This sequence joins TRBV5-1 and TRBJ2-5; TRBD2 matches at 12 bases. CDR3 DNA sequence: TGCGCCAGCAGCCTATCTAGCGGGGGGGCCGGGGAGACCCAGTACTTC. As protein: CASSLSSGGAGETQYF.